A selection of T cell receptor beta chains follows, all from one sample in a study of T cell responses to AZD1222 COVID-19 vaccine. The repertoire was sequenced with immunoSEQ multiplex PCR; TCRdb's copy has only in-frame clones and lacks some. Among tens of thousands of clones, more than 75% were seen once, and the ten largest hold over 15%. The sequences come from peripheral blood, collected on day 0 of AZD1222 vaccination. These TCRs come from an adult in good health. Both conserved end residues are part of each CDR3. D genes are given only for firm matches. The listing skips clone size in some rows; elsewhere it reads once, few, many or a size class.

cdr3_nt,cdr3_aa,v_call,clone_size,j_call,d_call
TGCGCCAGCAGCCAAATGGGGGGCTCCTACGAGCAGTACTTC,CASSQMGGSYEQYF,TRBV4-1,NA,TRBJ2-7,NA
TGTGCCAGCAGGGGAACAGGGGGTAGTTACGAGCAGTACTTC,CASRGTGGSYEQYF,TRBV6-5,NA,TRBJ2-7,TRBD1
TGTGCCAGTAGTAAACAGGGGGCAACTAATGAAAAACTGTTTTTT,CASSKQGATNEKLFF,TRBV19,few,TRBJ1-4,TRBD1
TGTGCCAGCAGCGTAGCGGGGGCTCGGTACAATGAGCAGTTCTTC,CASSVAGARYNEQFF,TRBV27,NA,TRBJ2-1,TRBD2
TGCAGTGCTAGTGGGGGGCAGGGGGCTACGGATAGATATGGCTACACCTTC,CSASGGQGATDRYGYTF,TRBV20-1,NA,TRBJ1-2,TRBD1
TGTGCCAGCAGCAGTCGCACGGATACGCAGTATTTT,CASSSRTDTQYF,TRBV6-2/TRBV6-3,NA,TRBJ2-3,NA
TGTGCCAGCAGGAGCTACAATGAGCAGTTCTTC,CASRSYNEQFF,TRBV6-5,NA,TRBJ2-1,NA
TGTGCCAGCAGCCCCCCGATGGGTGCTGCTGGGGCCAACGTCCTGACTTTC,CASSPPMGAAGANVLTF,TRBV7-8,NA,TRBJ2-6,NA
TGTGCCAGCAGCCGAGAGGGAGTTTACTACAATGAGCAGTTCTTC,CASSREGVYYNEQFF,TRBV6-2/TRBV6-3,NA,TRBJ2-1,NA
TGTGCCAGCAGCCAACGGACAGCGGGAGACTCCCATACGCAGTATTTT,CASSQRTAGDSHTQYF,TRBV3-1/TRBV3-2,NA,TRBJ2-3,TRBD2
TGTGCCAGCAGCCAAGTCGCCCAGCTGAACACTGAAGCTTTCTTT,CASSQVAQLNTEAFF,TRBV3-1/TRBV3-2,NA,TRBJ1-1,NA
TGTGCCAGCAGTTACAAGGACGGAACCTACGAGCAGTACTTC,CASSYKDGTYEQYF,TRBV6-2/TRBV6-3,NA,TRBJ2-7,NA
TGTGCTAGTGGTTCGGGACTAGCGGGGTACAATGAGCAGTTCTTC,CASGSGLAGYNEQFF,TRBV12-5,few,TRBJ2-1,TRBD2
TGTGCCAGCAGCTCTGGGGACCCTGGAAACACCATATATTTT,CASSSGDPGNTIYF,TRBV5-4,NA,TRBJ1-3,NA
TGTGCCAGCAGCTACGACAGCTACGAGCAGTACTTC,CASSYDSYEQYF,TRBV11-2,NA,TRBJ2-7,NA
TGTGCCAGCAGTTTTTCCTGGGGGAGCTTGTCCTACGAGCAGTACTTC,CASSFSWGSLSYEQYF,TRBV28,NA,TRBJ2-7,NA
TGTGCCAGCAGTGGATTCGGTAATGAGCAGTTCTTC,CASSGFGNEQFF,TRBV28,medium-sized,TRBJ2-1,NA
TGTGCCAGCAGCCTCCAGGTTGTAGGGTATGGCTACACCTTC,CASSLQVVGYGYTF,TRBV5-5,once,TRBJ1-2,NA
TGTGCCAGCAGTTCGTGGGACAGCGAAAGCGATACGCAGTATTTT,CASSSWDSESDTQYF,TRBV27,once,TRBJ2-3,TRBD1
TGTGCCAGCAGCCAAACCTCGGATCTAAGCTCCTACAATGAGCAGTTCTTC,CASSQTSDLSSYNEQFF,TRBV7-9,NA,TRBJ2-1,NA
TGTGCCAGCAGCTTAGGAGTAGGGCCGTGGGAGACCCAGTACTTC,CASSLGVGPWETQYF,TRBV7-8,NA,TRBJ2-5,NA
TGTGCCAGCAATATTGACAGGGCTACGCAGTATTTT,CASNIDRATQYF,TRBV6-5,NA,TRBJ2-3,TRBD1
TGTGCCAGCAGCTCAACTAGGTGGGACAATGAGCAGTTCTTC,CASSSTRWDNEQFF,TRBV7-9,NA,TRBJ2-1,NA
TGTGCCTGGGACGACTACGGGGCAGGGGACCATGCTAACTATGGCTACACCTTC,CAWDDYGAGDHANYGYTF,TRBV30,NA,TRBJ1-2,NA